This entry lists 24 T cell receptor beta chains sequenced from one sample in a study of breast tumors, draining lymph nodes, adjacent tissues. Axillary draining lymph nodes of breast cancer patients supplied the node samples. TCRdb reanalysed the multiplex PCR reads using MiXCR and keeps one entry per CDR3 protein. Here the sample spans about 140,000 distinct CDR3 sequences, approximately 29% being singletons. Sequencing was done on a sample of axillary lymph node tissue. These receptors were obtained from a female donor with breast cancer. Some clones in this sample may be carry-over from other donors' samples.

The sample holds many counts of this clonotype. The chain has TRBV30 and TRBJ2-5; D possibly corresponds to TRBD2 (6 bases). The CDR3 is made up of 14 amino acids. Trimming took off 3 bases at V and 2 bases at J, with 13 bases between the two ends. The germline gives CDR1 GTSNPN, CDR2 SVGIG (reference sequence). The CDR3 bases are TGTGCCTGGAGCCGGGACTCCAAACAAGAGACCCAGTACTTC. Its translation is CAWSRDSKQETQYF.

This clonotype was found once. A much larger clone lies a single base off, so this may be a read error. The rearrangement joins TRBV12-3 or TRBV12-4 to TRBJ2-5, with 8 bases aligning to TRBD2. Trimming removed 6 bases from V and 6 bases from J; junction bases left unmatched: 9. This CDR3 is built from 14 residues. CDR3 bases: TGTGCCAGCAGCGACCTCTCGGGGGGGAAGACCCAGTACTTC. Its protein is CASSDLSGGKTQYF.

CDR3 DNA sequence: TGTGCCAGCAGCTCCACTTGTAAAGGCGACAGACCAACGAACACCGGGGAGCTGTTTTTT. This translates into CASSSTCKGDRPTNTGELFF. The V and J genes are TRBV5-4 and TRBJ2-2; D may be TRBD1 (5 bases). CDR1 and CDR2 (germline): SGHNT, YYREEE (reference sequence). Deletions cut 3 bases from V and 0 bases from J, with 24 bases between. The CDR3 extends over 20 amino acids.

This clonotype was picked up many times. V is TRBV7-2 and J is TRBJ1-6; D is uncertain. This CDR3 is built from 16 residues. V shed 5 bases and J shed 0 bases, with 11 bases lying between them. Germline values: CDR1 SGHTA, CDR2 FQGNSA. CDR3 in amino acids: CASSPEGNSYNSPLHF. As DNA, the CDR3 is TGTGCCAGCAGCCCGGAAGGGAACTCCTATAATTCACCCCTCCACTTT.

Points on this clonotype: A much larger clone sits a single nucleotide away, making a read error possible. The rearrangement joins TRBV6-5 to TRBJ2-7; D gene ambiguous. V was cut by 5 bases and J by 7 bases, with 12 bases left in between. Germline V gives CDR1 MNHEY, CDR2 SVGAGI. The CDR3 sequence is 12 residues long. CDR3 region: CASSPPFREQYF. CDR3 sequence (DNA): TGTGCCAGCAGTCCCCCCTTTAGAGAGCAGTACTTC.

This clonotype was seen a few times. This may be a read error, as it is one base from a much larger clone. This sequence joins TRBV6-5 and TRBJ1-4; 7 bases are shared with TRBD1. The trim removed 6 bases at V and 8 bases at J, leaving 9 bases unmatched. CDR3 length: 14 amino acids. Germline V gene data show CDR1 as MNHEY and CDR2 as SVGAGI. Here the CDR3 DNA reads TGTGCCAGCAGCCAAGCCGGGACAGCGGAAAAACTGTTTTTT. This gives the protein CASSQAGTAEKLFF.

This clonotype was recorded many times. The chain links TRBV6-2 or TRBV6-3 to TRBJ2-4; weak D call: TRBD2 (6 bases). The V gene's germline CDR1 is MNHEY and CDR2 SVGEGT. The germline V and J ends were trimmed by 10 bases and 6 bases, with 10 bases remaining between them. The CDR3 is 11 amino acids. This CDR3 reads CATGVGNIQYF. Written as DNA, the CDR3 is TGTGCCACGGGGGTTGGAAACATTCAGTACTTC.

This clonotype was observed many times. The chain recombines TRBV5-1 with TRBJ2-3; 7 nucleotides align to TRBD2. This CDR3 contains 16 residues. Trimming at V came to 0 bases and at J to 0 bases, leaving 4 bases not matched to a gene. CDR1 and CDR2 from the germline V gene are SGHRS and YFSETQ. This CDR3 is CASSLVLAASTDTQYF. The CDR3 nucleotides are TGCGCCAGCAGCTTGGTCCTAGCGGCTAGCACAGATACGCAGTATTTT.

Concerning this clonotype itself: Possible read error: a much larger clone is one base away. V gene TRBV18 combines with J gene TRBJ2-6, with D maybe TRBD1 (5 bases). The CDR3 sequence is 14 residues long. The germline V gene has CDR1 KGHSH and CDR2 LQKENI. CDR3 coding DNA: TGTGCCAGCAGTGACACCTCTGGGGCCAACGCCCTGACTTTC. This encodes CASSDTSGANALTF.

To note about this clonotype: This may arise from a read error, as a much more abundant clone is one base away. This CDR3 is CASSLDLAAGSADTQYF. The CDR3, as DNA: TGTGCCAGCAGCTTAGATCTAGCGGCGGGCTCGGCAGATACGCAGTATTTT. The V gene is TRBV11-2, the J gene TRBJ2-3, with 7 bases that match TRBD2. V trimming: 0 bases; J trimming: 4 bases; junction bases outside the gene matches: 10. CDR1 and CDR2 from the germline V gene are SGHAT and FQNNGV. The length of the CDR3 is 17 residues. The full variable domain, rest sourced from reference TRBV11-2 and TRBJ2-3, is EAGVAQSPRYKIIEKRQSVAFWCNPISGHATLYWYQQILGQGPKLLIQFQNNGVVDDSQLPKDRFSAERLKGVDSTLKIQPAKLEDSAVYLCASSLDLAAGSADTQYFGPGTRLTVL.

CDR3 in amino acids: CASSYSGGRSHYGYTF. Here the CDR3 DNA reads TGTGCCAGCAGTTACTCGGGGGGGCGATCTCACTATGGCTACACCTTC. This chain uses TRBV6-5 with TRBJ1-2; D perhaps matches TRBD1 (6 bases). Trimming pared 0 bases from V and 3 bases from J, leaving 14 bases between. The CDR3 consists of 16 residues. Germline CDR1 reads MNHEY; CDR2 reads SVGAGI.

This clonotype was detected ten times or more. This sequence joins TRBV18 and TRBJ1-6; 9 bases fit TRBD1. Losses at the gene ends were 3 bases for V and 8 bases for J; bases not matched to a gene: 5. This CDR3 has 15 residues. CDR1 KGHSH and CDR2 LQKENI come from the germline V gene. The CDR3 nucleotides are TGTGCCAGCTCACCGGGGACAGGGTCTTATTCACCCCTCCACTTT. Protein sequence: CASSPGTGSYSPLHF.

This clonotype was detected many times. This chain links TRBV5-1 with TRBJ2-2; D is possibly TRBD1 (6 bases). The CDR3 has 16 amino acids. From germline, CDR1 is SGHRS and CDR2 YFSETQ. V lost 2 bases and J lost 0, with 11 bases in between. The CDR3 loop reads CASSFGGTPNTGELFF. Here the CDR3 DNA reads TGCGCCAGCAGCTTCGGTGGGACACCGAACACCGGGGAGCTGTTTTTT.

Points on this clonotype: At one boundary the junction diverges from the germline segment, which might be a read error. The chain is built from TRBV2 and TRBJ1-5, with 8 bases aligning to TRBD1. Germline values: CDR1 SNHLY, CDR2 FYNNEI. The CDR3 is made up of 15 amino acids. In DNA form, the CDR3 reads TGTGCCAGTAGTGGATCACAGGGGGGGAATCAGCCCCAGCATTTT. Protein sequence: CASSGSQGGNQPQHF.

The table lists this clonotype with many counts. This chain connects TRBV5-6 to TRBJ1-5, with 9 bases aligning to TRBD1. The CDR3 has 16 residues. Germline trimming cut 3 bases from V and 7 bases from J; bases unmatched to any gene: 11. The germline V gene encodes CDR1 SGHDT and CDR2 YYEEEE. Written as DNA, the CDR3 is TGTGCCAGCAGCTGGGGACAGGGCGTCCAGGAGCAGCCCCAGCATTTT. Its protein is CASSWGQGVQEQPQHF.

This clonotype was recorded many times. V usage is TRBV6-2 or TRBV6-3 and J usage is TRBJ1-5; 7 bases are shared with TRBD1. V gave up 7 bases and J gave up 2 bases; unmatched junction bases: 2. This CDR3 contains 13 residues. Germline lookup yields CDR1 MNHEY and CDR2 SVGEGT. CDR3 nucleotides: TGTGCCAGCACTGACAGGGGCAATCAGCCCCAGCATTTT. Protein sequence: CASTDRGNQPQHF.

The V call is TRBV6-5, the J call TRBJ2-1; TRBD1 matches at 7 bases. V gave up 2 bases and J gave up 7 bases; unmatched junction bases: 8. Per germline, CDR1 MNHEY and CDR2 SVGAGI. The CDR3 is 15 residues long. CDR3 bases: TGTGCCAGCAGTTACACGCGAACAGGGGCTAATGAGCAGTTCTTC. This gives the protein CASSYTRTGANEQFF.

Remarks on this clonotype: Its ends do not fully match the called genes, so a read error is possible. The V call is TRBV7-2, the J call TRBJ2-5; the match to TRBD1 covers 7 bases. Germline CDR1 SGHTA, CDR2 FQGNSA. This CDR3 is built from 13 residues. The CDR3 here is CASSPTGSETKYF. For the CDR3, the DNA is TGTGCCAGCAGTCCGACAGGGTCCGAGACCAAGTACTTC.

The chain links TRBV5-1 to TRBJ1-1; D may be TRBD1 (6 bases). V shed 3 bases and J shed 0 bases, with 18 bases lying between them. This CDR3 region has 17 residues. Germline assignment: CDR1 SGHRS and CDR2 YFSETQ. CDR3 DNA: TGCGCCAGCAGCTGCTCCGGGACACCAGAGATGAACACTGAAGCTTTCTTT. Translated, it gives CASSCSGTPEMNTEAFF.

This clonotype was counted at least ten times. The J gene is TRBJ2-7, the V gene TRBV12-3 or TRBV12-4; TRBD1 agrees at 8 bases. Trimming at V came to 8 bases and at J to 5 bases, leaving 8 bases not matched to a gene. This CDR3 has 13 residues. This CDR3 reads CASYRTGTHEQYF. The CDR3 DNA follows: TGTGCCAGCTACCGGACAGGGACCCACGAGCAGTACTTC.

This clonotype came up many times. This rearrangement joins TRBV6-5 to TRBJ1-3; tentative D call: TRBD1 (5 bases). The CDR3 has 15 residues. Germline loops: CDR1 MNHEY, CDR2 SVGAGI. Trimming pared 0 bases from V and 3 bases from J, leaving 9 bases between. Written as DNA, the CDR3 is TGTGCCAGCAGTTACTCGCAGGGTTATGGAAACACCATATATTTT. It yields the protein CASSYSQGYGNTIYF.

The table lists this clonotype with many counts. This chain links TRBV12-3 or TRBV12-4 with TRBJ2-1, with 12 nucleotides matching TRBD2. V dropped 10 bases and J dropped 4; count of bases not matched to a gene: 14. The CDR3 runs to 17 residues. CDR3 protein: CATTSGGSLLEYNEQFF. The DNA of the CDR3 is TGTGCCACGACTAGCGGGGGCTCCCTGCTCGAATACAATGAGCAGTTCTTC.

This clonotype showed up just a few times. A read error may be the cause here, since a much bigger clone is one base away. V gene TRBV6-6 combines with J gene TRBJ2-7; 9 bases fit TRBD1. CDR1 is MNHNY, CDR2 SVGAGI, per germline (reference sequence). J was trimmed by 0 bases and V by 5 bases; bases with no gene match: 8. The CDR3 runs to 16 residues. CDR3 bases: TGTGCCAGCAGTCACCTGGGACAGGGTTACTCCTACGAGCAGTACGTC. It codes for CASSHLGQGYSYEQYV.

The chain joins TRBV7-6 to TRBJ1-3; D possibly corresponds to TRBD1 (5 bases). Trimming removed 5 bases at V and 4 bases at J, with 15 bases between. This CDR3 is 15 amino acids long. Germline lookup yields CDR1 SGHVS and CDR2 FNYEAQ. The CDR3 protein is CASSPRGGIGNTIYF. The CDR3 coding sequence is TGTGCCAGCAGCCCTCGGGGGGGGATAGGAAACACCATATATTTT.